This is a list of T cell receptor beta chains from one sample in a study of CD8+ T cells in alopecia areata. Assay used: immunoSEQ multiplex PCR; TCRdb lists only in-frame clones, some missing. The table has some 170,000 clones, roughly 50% seen once. The sequencing used CD4+ T cells sorted from blood, collected at approximately week 56, from a patient treated with tofacitinib. The source is a human donor with alopecia areata. The CDR3 runs from the conserved cysteine through the conserved F or W. The order of the fields is clone size, J gene, CDR3 length, D gene, V gene, CDR3 DNA, CDR3 protein. D genes are given only for firm matches. The size of a clone is reported for some rows only, either as once, few or many, or as a class for expanded clones.

size: .
J: TRBJ2-5
length: 10
D: .
V: TRBV29-1
DNA: TGCAGCGTGTTAAAAGAGACCCAGTACTTC
CDR3: CSVLKETQYF

size: few
J: TRBJ2-7
length: 11
D: .
V: TRBV6-1
DNA: TGTGCCAGCACAAAGGCGTGGGAGCAGTACTTC
CDR3: CASTKAWEQYF

size: few
J: TRBJ2-5
length: 11
D: .
V: TRBV29-1
DNA: TGCAGCGTGAACCTGGTAGAGACCCAGTACTTC
CDR3: CSVNLVETQYF

size: .
J: TRBJ1-2
length: 14
D: .
V: TRBV9
DNA: TGTGCCAGCAGCGTAGGAGAGACAGGTCTGAGCTACACCTTC
CDR3: CASSVGETGLSYTF

size: .
J: TRBJ2-1
length: 17
D: TRBD2
V: TRBV4-2
DNA: TGTGCCAGCAGCCAATCCCATAGCGGGGGGTCTTACAATGAGCAGTTCTTC
CDR3: CASSQSHSGGSYNEQFF

size: few
J: TRBJ1-1
length: 13
D: TRBD1
V: TRBV29-1
DNA: TGCAGCGTAGCCGGGACAGGGGGAGTTGAAGCTTTCTTT
CDR3: CSVAGTGGVEAFF

size: .
J: TRBJ1-5
length: 13
D: .
V: TRBV10-2
DNA: TGCGCCAGCAGCGGGTATAGCAATCAGCCCCAGCATTTT
CDR3: CASSGYSNQPQHF

size: few
J: TRBJ1-4
length: 16
D: .
V: TRBV19
DNA: TGTGCCAGTAGTCCCGCCGCCAGGGTGGGCAGTGAAAAACTGTTTTTT
CDR3: CASSPAARVGSEKLFF

size: few
J: TRBJ1-1
length: 11
D: .
V: TRBV29-1
DNA: TGCAGCGTTGAAGGCGTGGATGAAGCTTTCTTT
CDR3: CSVEGVDEAFF

size: few
J: TRBJ1-1
length: 13
D: .
V: TRBV29-1
DNA: TGCAGCGTTGACCGTAGGGCAGACACTGAAGCTTTCTTT
CDR3: CSVDRRADTEAFF

size: once
J: TRBJ1-2
length: 15
D: .
V: TRBV21-1
DNA: TGTGCCAGCAGCAAAGCGGAGGGATTAACCTATGGCTACACCTTC
CDR3: CASSKAEGLTYGYTF

size: .
J: TRBJ1-1
length: 13
D: .
V: TRBV7-2
DNA: TGTGCCAGCAGCTTAGTTCTTACAGGGACGGCTTTCTTT
CDR3: CASSLVLTGTAFF

size: .
J: TRBJ2-3
length: 15
D: TRBD2
V: TRBV6-5
DNA: TGTGCCACCCGAAAGGGCACTAGCGGTGGGGATACGCAGTATTTT
CDR3: CATRKGTSGGDTQYF

size: few
J: TRBJ1-1
length: 14
D: .
V: TRBV30
DNA: TGTGCCTGGAGGAGGGTCGATGGGGGCACTGAAGCTTTCTTT
CDR3: CAWRRVDGGTEAFF

size: few
J: TRBJ2-3
length: 14
D: TRBD1
V: TRBV29-1
DNA: TGCAGCGCCCGACAGGGCATTAGCACAGATACGCAGTATTTT
CDR3: CSARQGISTDTQYF

size: .
J: TRBJ2-4
length: 13
D: .
V: TRBV10-2
DNA: TGTGCCAGCAGGATAAATGCCAAAAACATTCAGTACTTC
CDR3: CASRINAKNIQYF

size: few
J: TRBJ2-3
length: 14
D: .
V: TRBV15
DNA: TGTGCCACCAGCAAGGGCAGGGCTACAGATACGCAGTATTTT
CDR3: CATSKGRATDTQYF

size: .
J: TRBJ1-1
length: 14
D: .
V: TRBV9
DNA: TGTGCCAGCAGCGTAGAGGCGGCGAACACTGAAGCTTTCTTT
CDR3: CASSVEAANTEAFF

size: .
J: TRBJ2-1
length: 15
D: TRBD1
V: TRBV4-2
DNA: TGTGCCAGCAGCCTCAGCGGGACAGGGTTGGATGAGCAGTTCTTC
CDR3: CASSLSGTGLDEQFF

size: .
J: TRBJ2-1
length: 13
D: TRBD1
V: TRBV5-4
DNA: TGTGCCAGCAGCAGGACAGGGTTCGATGAGCAGTTCTTC
CDR3: CASSRTGFDEQFF

size: .
J: TRBJ1-5
length: 15
D: TRBD1
V: TRBV6-5
DNA: TGTGCCAGCAGTCTTCACAGGGGGGGCAATCAGCCCCAGCATTTT
CDR3: CASSLHRGGNQPQHF

size: few
J: TRBJ2-7
length: 16
D: .
V: TRBV11-1
DNA: TGTGCCAGCAGACCTTATACCACAGGAACGTCTACGGAGCAGTACTTC
CDR3: CASRPYTTGTSTEQYF

size: .
J: TRBJ1-5
length: 13
D: .
V: TRBV2
DNA: TGTGCCAGCAGAGAGCAGGGTGGTCAGCCCCAGCATTTT
CDR3: CASREQGGQPQHF

size: .
J: TRBJ2-7
length: 16
D: TRBD1
V: TRBV5-1
DNA: TGCGCCAGCAGCGAAGCCAGGGGGACAGCTTCCTACGAGCAGTACTTC
CDR3: CASSEARGTASYEQYF

size: .
J: TRBJ2-1
length: 13
D: .
V: TRBV29-1
DNA: TGCAGCGTTGTCTGGGGCAGGGGCCATGAGCAGTTCTTC
CDR3: CSVVWGRGHEQFF

size: .
J: TRBJ1-2
length: 16
D: .
V: TRBV5-6
DNA: TGTGCCAGCAGCTGGCGCCCCGCAGGGAGTAAGGGGGGCTACACCTTC
CDR3: CASSWRPAGSKGGYTF

size: few
J: TRBJ2-5
length: 14
D: .
V: TRBV6-5
DNA: TGTGCCAGCAGCTATAGCAGCCGCATCGAGACCCAGTACTTC
CDR3: CASSYSSRIETQYF

size: .
J: TRBJ1-6
length: 13
D: .
V: TRBV6-6
DNA: TGTGCCAGCAGTCCGGACTATAATTCACCCCTCCACTTT
CDR3: CASSPDYNSPLHF

size: once
J: TRBJ1-5
length: 16
D: TRBD1
V: TRBV5-6
DNA: TGTGCCAGCAGCCTCAGACAGGGGGTAAGCAATCAGCCCCAGCATTTT
CDR3: CASSLRQGVSNQPQHF

size: .
J: TRBJ2-5
length: 14
D: .
V: TRBV5-6
DNA: TGTGCCAGCAGCTTGGGTAACGTTGGAGAGACCCAGTACTTC
CDR3: CASSLGNVGETQYF

size: .
J: TRBJ1-5
length: 16
D: TRBD1
V: TRBV18
DNA: TGTGCCAGCTCACCCTCCGGGACAGTCGGCAATCAGCCCCAGCATTTT
CDR3: CASSPSGTVGNQPQHF